The rows below give T cell receptor beta chains drawn from one sample of a study of metastatic and nonmetastatic thyroid tumors. TCRdb re-called clones via MiXCR from the PCR reads. The data hold about 70,000 clones, with less than 20% observed a single time. Sequencing was performed on blood. These receptors came from a female donor with papillary thyroid cancer or a benign thyroid nodule (not recorded which). Some clones in this sample may be carry-over from other donors' samples. CDR3s include the opening cysteine and the closing phenylalanine or tryptophan. D genes are given only for firm matches. Clone size is not always given. Where it is, it says once, few, many or a class for expanded clones.

CDR3nt | CDR3aa | d_gene | abundance | j_gene | v_gene
TGCGCCAGCAGCTCTGGGGGCGGCTACACCTTC | CASSSGGGYTF | NA | NA | TRBJ1-2 | TRBV5-1
TGTGCCAGCACGACTAGCGGCTTCACAGATACGCAGTATTTT | CASTTSGFTDTQYF | TRBD2 | many | TRBJ2-3 | TRBV5-6
TGTGCCGCAGGGAGGACAGGCGACTACGAGCAGTACTTC | CAAGRTGDYEQYF | NA | many | TRBJ2-7 | TRBV2
TGCAGTGCTAGAGCGGCAGTTGGCTATGGCTACACCTTC | CSARAAVGYGYTF | NA | NA | TRBJ1-2 | TRBV20-1
TGTGCCAGCAGTGTCGGGATCAATCAGCCCCAGCATTTT | CASSVGINQPQHF | NA | many | TRBJ1-5 | TRBV2
TGTGCCAGCAGCCACGATCAGGGTAGCTCTGGAAACACCATATATTTT | CASSHDQGSSGNTIYF | NA | many | TRBJ1-3 | TRBV3-1
TGCGCCAGCAGCTCGACGACAGGAAATAATCAGCCCCAGCATTTT | CASSSTTGNNQPQHF | NA | many | TRBJ1-5 | TRBV5-1
TGCGCCAGCAGTGTGGCCCTGACTGGAGCTTTCTTT | CASSVALTGAFF | NA | NA | TRBJ1-1 | TRBV6-4
TGTGCCAGCAGCTTAGGACTAGCGGGAGGGGCCGATGAGCAGTTCTTC | CASSLGLAGGADEQFF | TRBD2 | many | TRBJ2-1 | TRBV7-3
TGCAGTGCTAGACGCCAGGGGATCGACGGCTACACCTTC | CSARRQGIDGYTF | NA | many | TRBJ1-2 | TRBV20-1
TGTGCCAGCAGCTTTGGGCGGGGGCGAGGTGCTAACTATGGCTACACCTTC | CASSFGRGRGANYGYTF | NA | NA | TRBJ1-2 | TRBV11-2
TGTGCCAGCGGTCAGGGGGTATCCTACGAGCAGTACTTC | CASGQGVSYEQYF | TRBD1 | NA | TRBJ2-7 | TRBV6-1
TGTGCCACCAGCAGAGATCGAGGGCAGGGGCAACCCCTCCACTTT | CATSRDRGQGQPLHF | NA | many | TRBJ1-6 | TRBV15
TGTGCCAGCAGTCCGTCGGCGGGCTATAGCAATCAGCCCCAGCATTTT | CASSPSAGYSNQPQHF | NA | many | TRBJ1-5 | TRBV27
TGCAGTGCGGATCGAACTTGGACAGGGATGTACGAGCAGTACTTC | CSADRTWTGMYEQYF | TRBD1 | many | TRBJ2-7 | TRBV20-1
TGTGCCAGCAAATCGGGGAACACCGGGGAGCTGTTTTTT | CASKSGNTGELFF | NA | NA | TRBJ2-2 | TRBV12-3/TRBV12-4
TGCAGTGCTTTAACGGACGGACTTTATGGCTACACCTTC | CSALTDGLYGYTF | NA | many | TRBJ1-2 | TRBV20-1
TGCAGTGCTAGGCCCAGTAGTTTCACTGAAGCTTTCTTT | CSARPSSFTEAFF | NA | NA | TRBJ1-1 | TRBV20-1
TGTGCCAGCAGCCTCGTCGCATTGGCATCCGGGGAGCTGTTTTTT | CASSLVALASGELFF | NA | many | TRBJ2-2 | TRBV7-3
TGCGCCAGCAGTCCCCCGGGGATCAACGGTGGCTCTGGGGCCAACGTCCTGACTTTC | CASSPPGINGGSGANVLTF | NA | many | TRBJ2-6 | TRBV10-1
TGTGCCAGCTCACCATGGGGGGCAGGAGATACGCAGTATTTT | CASSPWGAGDTQYF | NA | NA | TRBJ2-3 | TRBV18
TGTGCCAGCAGTGAGTCGCGGGAGACAGATACGCAGTATTTT | CASSESRETDTQYF | TRBD2 | NA | TRBJ2-3 | TRBV6-4
TGTGCCAGCATCGGCACAGATACGCAGTATTTT | CASIGTDTQYF | NA | many | TRBJ2-3 | TRBV3-1
TGTGCCAGCAGGCCACAGGGGGCGCGAGGAAACACCATATATTTT | CASRPQGARGNTIYF | TRBD1 | NA | TRBJ1-3 | TRBV12-3/TRBV12-4
TGTGCCAGCAGTTATAGTCCGGGCTATAATTCACCCCTCCACTTT | CASSYSPGYNSPLHF | NA | many | TRBJ1-6 | TRBV6-1
TGTGCCACCAGCAACCCGGCGGGGACAGACCTCTCTGGGGCCAACGTCCTGACTTTC | CATSNPAGTDLSGANVLTF | NA | many | TRBJ2-6 | TRBV15
TGTGCCAGCAGTATCGACAGGGGGGGGATAGATACGCAGTATTTT | CASSIDRGGIDTQYF | TRBD1 | many | TRBJ2-3 | TRBV27
TGTGCCAGCCGTACAGGGTGGGACACTGAAGCTTTCTTT | CASRTGWDTEAFF | NA | many | TRBJ1-1 | TRBV6-1
TGTGCCAGCAGCCAAGATAGCCAGCCAACCGGGGAGCTGTTTTTT | CASSQDSQPTGELFF | NA | many | TRBJ2-2 | TRBV3-1
TGTGCCAGCAGCCCAATTAGCGGGAGAGAGGCCGGGGAGCTGTTTTTT | CASSPISGREAGELFF | TRBD2 | many | TRBJ2-2 | TRBV5-4
TGCAGTGCTAGGACGACATCGACTGGGGATACGCAGTATTTT | CSARTTSTGDTQYF | NA | many | TRBJ2-3 | TRBV20-1
TGTGCCAGCAGAGATTCGTCGGGACAGGAATCTGGGGCCAACGTCCTGACTTTC | CASRDSSGQESGANVLTF | TRBD1 | many | TRBJ2-6 | TRBV28
TGCAGTGCTAGAGCGGCGGGGAACACTGAAGCTTTCTTT | CSARAAGNTEAFF | NA | many | TRBJ1-1 | TRBV20-1
TGTGCTAGTGGTTTGGTCCAGGGACCCACCGGGGAGCTGTTTTTT | CASGLVQGPTGELFF | NA | many | TRBJ2-2 | TRBV12-5
TGTGTCAGCCGGCAGGGGGGACAGCCCCAGCATTTT | CVSRQGGQPQHF | TRBD1 | many | TRBJ1-5 | TRBV2
TGTGCCAGCAGCATGGAGGGACAGGGGGCTTACGAGCAGTACTTC | CASSMEGQGAYEQYF | TRBD1 | NA | TRBJ2-7 | TRBV5-4
TGTGCCAGCACCGCAGGGGATTCCTACGAGCAGTACTTC | CASTAGDSYEQYF | NA | once | TRBJ2-7 | TRBV7-9
TGTGCCGCCCGGACAATCTCCTACGAACTGTACTTC | CAARTISYELYF | NA | few | TRBJ2-7 | TRBV6-1
TGCAGACCGGGACTAGCGGGGGCTAGCTCCTACAATGAGCAGTTCTTC | CRPGLAGASSYNEQFF | TRBD2 | many | TRBJ2-1 | TRBV20-1
TGTGCCAGCGCCGAGATAGCGGGGGGGGGAGATACGCAGTATTTT | CASAEIAGGGDTQYF | TRBD2 | NA | TRBJ2-3 | TRBV6-1
TGCGCCAGCTCGGGAAGCACAGATACGCAGTATTTT | CASSGSTDTQYF | NA | many | TRBJ2-3 | TRBV5-1